A single sample gave rise to the 16 T cell receptor beta chains below, sequenced in a study of spatial heterogeneity in lung cancer. Study-wide results and caveats: The number of expanded tumor alpha and beta chains correlated with mutation number.

TCRdb passed the 5' RACE reads through MiXCR, listing each CDR3 protein once. The table shows under 7,500 distinct CDR3 sequences, with 11% to 15% occurring only once. What these receptors recognize is not known. Time point: sample taken at primary tumor resection. Here the sequenced sample was lung tumor tissue, taken at surgery. All receptors derive from a female donor with early-stage non-small cell lung cancer.

V is TRBV7-2 and J is TRBJ1-4; no clear D. The CDR3 is 14 amino acids. V shed 5 bases and J shed 3 bases, with 10 bases lying between them. The germline gives CDR1 SGHTA, CDR2 FQGNSA. The CDR3 sequence: CASSPTTSNEKLFF. The CDR3 DNA follows: TGTGCCAGCAGCCCCACAACCTCTAATGAAAAACTGTTTTTT. The whole variable domain, filled in from reference TRBV7-2 and TRBJ1-4, reads GAGVSQSPSNKVTEKGKDVELRCDPISGHTALYWYRQSLGQGLEFLIYFQGNSAPDKSGLPSDRFSAERTGGSVSTLTIQRTQQEDSAVYLCASSPTTSNEKLFFGSGTQLSVL.

By its share, this clonotype is medium-sized. The rearrangement links TRBV7-2 to TRBJ1-1, with 7 bases aligning to TRBD1. Trimming cost V 3 bases and J 1 base; bases outside gene matches: 11. Per germline, CDR1 SGHTA and CDR2 FQGNSA. The CDR3 sequence is 17 residues long. CDR3 sequence reads: CASSLTGSGAKNTEAFF. CDR3 in DNA: TGTGCCAGCAGCTTGACAGGGTCTGGGGCGAAGAACACTGAAGCTTTCTTT.

This clonotype has ten or more counts. This sequence joins TRBV6-6 and TRBJ1-1; D call uncertain. The CDR3 covers 12 residues. CDR1 and CDR2 (germline): MNHNY, SVGAGI (reference sequence). V was shortened by 4 bases and J by 8 bases, with 11 bases between the two germline ends. CDR3 nucleotides: TGTGCCAGCAGTTCCCGGGGAGCAGAAGCTTTCTTT. It translates to CASSSRGAEAFF.

In its sample, this clonotype ranks as large. The chain employs TRBV7-9 and TRBJ1-1, with a weak D call TRBD1 (6 bases). This CDR3 is built from 11 residues. The ends were cut back, 1 base at V and 10 bases at J, with 7 bases in the middle. From germline, CDR1 is SEHNR and CDR2 FQNEAQ (reference sequence). The CDR3 loop reads CASSLEGGAFF. CDR3 nucleotide sequence: TGTGCCAGCAGCTTAGAGGGGGGAGCTTTCTTT.

Only a few counts were recorded for this clonotype. The V call is TRBV20-1, the J call TRBJ2-5, with 7 bases identical to TRBD2. Trimming took 2 bases from V and 2 from J; bases not matched to a gene: 8. The CDR3 covers 15 residues. Per the germline V gene, CDR1 is DFQATT and CDR2 is SNEGSKA (reference sequence). The CDR3 sequence is CSARLASGPQETQYF. CDR3 nucleotide sequence: TGCAGTGCTAGACTCGCTAGCGGACCACAAGAGACCCAGTACTTC.

This clonotype was observed at least ten times. This rearrangement joins TRBV18 to TRBJ1-1; D gene unclear. This CDR3 is 15 amino acids long. Germline CDR1 reads KGHSH; CDR2 reads LQKENI. Trimming took 4 bases from V and 0 from J, leaving 12 bases between them. The CDR3 DNA follows: TGTGCCAGCTCACTAGAGGGCTCAATGAACACTGAAGCTTTCTTT. Translated, it gives CASSLEGSMNTEAFF.

This clonotype has only one observation. The J gene is TRBJ2-3, the V gene TRBV10-3, with 12 bases matching TRBD2. In germline, CDR1 is ENHRY, CDR2 SYGVKD. CDR3 length equals 14 residues. The V and J ends lost 10 bases and 1 base, in that order; junction bases with no gene match: 3. The CDR3 sequence is CASRLAGGTDTQYF. The CDR3 region has the DNA TGTGCCAGCCGACTAGCGGGGGGCACAGATACGCAGTATTTT.

This clonotype is labeled as medium-sized. The chain combines TRBV5-5 with TRBJ2-2; D gene unclear. V lost 4 bases to trimming and J lost 5 bases, with 15 bases between them. This CDR3 is 15 amino acids long. The germline gives CDR1 SGHKS, CDR2 YYEKEE (reference sequence). CDR3 amino acids: CASSLPSSWTGELFF. CDR3 bases: TGTGCCAGCAGCCTCCCTTCTTCCTGGACCGGGGAGCTGTTTTTT.

This clonotype was seen many times. The V and J genes are TRBV13 and TRBJ1-3; D is undetermined. Germline lookup yields CDR1 PRHDT and CDR2 FYEKMQ (reference sequence). The CDR3 has 14 amino acids. V was clipped by 1 base and J by 0 bases, with 4 bases between them. CDR3 coding DNA: TGTGCCAGCAGCTTAGTAGGCTCTGGAAACACCATATATTTT. Protein sequence: CASSLVGSGNTIYF.

This clonotype has ten or more counts. In DNA form, the CDR3 reads TGTGCCAGCCTTGGTATGGGGGAGCAGTTCTTC. It translates to CASLGMGEQFF. This chain uses TRBV3-1 with TRBJ2-1, with D uncertain. The germline V gene encodes CDR1 LGHDT and CDR2 YNNKEL (reference sequence). V was pared by 8 bases and J by 10 bases, with 12 bases between. The length of the CDR3 is 11 residues.

The V gene is TRBV29-1, the J gene TRBJ2-7; no firm D call. V was cut by 6 bases and J by 0 bases, with 15 bases left in between. Per germline, CDR1 SQVTM and CDR2 ANQGSEA. The CDR3 has 14 residues. The CDR3 DNA is TGCAGCGTCCTACTCTCCAGTAGCTCCTACGAGCAGTACTTC. Its translation is CSVLLSSSSYEQYF.

This clonotype rates as medium-sized. The genes are TRBV7-2 and TRBJ1-1; tentatively, D is TRBD1 (5 bases). Trimming stripped 1 base from V and 1 base from J, with 13 bases between. This CDR3 region has 16 residues. Germline CDR1 reads SGHTA; CDR2 reads FQGNSA. CDR3: CASSLGFAGRNTEAFF. CDR3 sequence (DNA): TGTGCCAGCAGCTTAGGGTTCGCAGGGCGGAACACTGAAGCTTTCTTT. The variable domain in full, with the rest retrieved from reference TRBV7-2 and TRBJ1-1, is GAGVSQSPSNKVTEKGKDVELRCDPISGHTALYWYRQSLGQGLEFLIYFQGNSAPDKSGLPSDRFSAERTGGSVSTLTIQRTQQEDSAVYLCASSLGFAGRNTEAFFGQGTRLTVV.

This clonotype is medium-sized (0.01 to 0.1%). The chain carries TRBV24-1 and TRBJ1-6, with D uncertain. Trimming removed 11 bases at V and 7 bases at J, with 14 bases between. This CDR3 has 13 amino acids. The germline V gene encodes CDR1 KGHDR and CDR2 SFDVKD. CDR3 amino acids: CAIRWLSNSPLHF. CDR3 sequence (DNA): TGTGCCATCAGGTGGCTCTCGAATTCACCCCTCCACTTT.

By share, this clonotype ranks as medium-sized. V gene TRBV11-2 combines with J gene TRBJ2-7, with 10 bases fitting TRBD2. The junction had 6 bases not matched to a gene; V was cut back by 1 base and J by 3 bases. The length of the CDR3 is 16 residues. From germline, CDR1 is SGHAT and CDR2 FQNNGV. CDR3 bases: TGTGCCAGCAGCTTAGCCTCTAGCGGGGGTTTCTACGAGCAGTACTTC. Its protein is CASSLASSGGFYEQYF.

The chain uses TRBV11-3 and TRBJ2-6, with 7 positions matching TRBD2. This CDR3 contains 15 residues. Germline values: CDR1 SGHNT, CDR2 YENEEA. V shed 4 bases, J shed 0 bases, and the junction held 0 bases outside the gene matches. The CDR3 coding sequence is TGTGCCAGCAGCTCGGGGGGCTCTGGGGCCAACGTCCTGACTTTC. This sequence encodes CASSSGGSGANVLTF.

The V and J genes are TRBV12-3 or TRBV12-4 and TRBJ2-1; 7 bases are a match to TRBD2. The CDR3 sequence is 16 residues long. V dropped 3 bases and J dropped 4; count of bases not matched to a gene: 9. CDR3 nucleotides: TGTGCCAGCAGTTTTAGGTCTAGCGGAGGATACAATGAGCAGTTCTTC. This encodes CASSFRSSGGYNEQFF.